The clone carrying this T cell receptor beta chain was detected only a few times. What it binds is not known. The sample belongs to a study of post-analysis software for immune sequencing data. CDR3 length equals 12 residues. Germline assignment: CDR1 SQVTM and CDR2 ANQGSEA. V lost 7 bases and J lost 2; bases outside the gene matches: 5. Unique molecular identifiers were present in the TCR beta cDNA libraries. TCRdb re-derived calls from the PCR reads in MiXCR, one entry per CDR3 protein. The sample yields a few hundred thousand distinct CDR3 sequences, around 40% seen once. Study findings and constraints: Several TRBV segments were more frequent in patients than controls; TRBV5-6, TRBV5-1 and TRBV20-1 belonged to this group. Normalized Chao1 diversity was significantly reduced in patients versus controls.

This TCR was sampled from a girl under 18 with multiple sclerosis. The genes are TRBV29-1 and TRBJ2-7, with 7 bases lining up with TRBD2. Sequenced input: blood. CDR3 in amino acids: CSGREGPYEQYF. The CDR3 DNA sequence: TGCAGCGGCAGGGAGGGACCCTACGAGCAGTACTTC.